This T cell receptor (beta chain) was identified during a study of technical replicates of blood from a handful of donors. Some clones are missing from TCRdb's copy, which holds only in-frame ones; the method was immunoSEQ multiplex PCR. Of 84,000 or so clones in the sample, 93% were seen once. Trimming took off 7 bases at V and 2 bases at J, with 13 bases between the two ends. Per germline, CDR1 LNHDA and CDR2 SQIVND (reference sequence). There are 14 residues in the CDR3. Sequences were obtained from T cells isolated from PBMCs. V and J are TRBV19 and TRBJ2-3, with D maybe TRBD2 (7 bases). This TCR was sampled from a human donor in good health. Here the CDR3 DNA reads TGTGCCAGTAAGGGGGGGCCGGACACAGATACGCAGTATTTT. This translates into CASKGGPDTDTQYF.